This T cell receptor beta chain stems from a study of blood T cell repertoires in COVID-19. For the study at large: COVID-19 samples, acute and convalescent, were from the United States, Italy and Spain. PBMCs, B-cell-depleted T cells, or T cells provided the cDNA or gDNA that made up the material.

This clone was seen a single time. Original methodology: Scientists estimated how many nucleated cells there were by amplifying reference gene primers. TCRdb's table, derived via immunoSEQ multiplex PCR, lists solely in-frame clones and lacks some. V, J and clone size derive from that table, while D and trimming were established from the DNA sequence. The data contain about 490,000 clones, 70% to 90% of them singletons. The CDR3 is 15 amino acids. With 4 bases clipped from V and 0 bases from J, the junction kept 6 bases outside the gene matches. Germline CDR1 SGHRS, CDR2 YFSETQ. Sequencing input: peripheral blood. The receptor was derived from a human donor in a cohort sampled during active COVID-19. The rearrangement uses TRBV5-1 and TRBJ1-1; 7 nucleotides agree with TRBD1. The CDR3 coding sequence is TGCGCCAGCAGCCACCAACAGGGGCTGAACACTGAAGCTTTCTTT. Encoded protein: CASSHQQGLNTEAFF. Filled out from reference TRBV5-1 and TRBJ1-1, the complete variable domain reads KAGVTQTPRYLIKTRGQQVTLSCSPISGHRSVSWYQQTPGQGLQFLFEYFSETQRNKGNFPGRFSGRQFSNSRSEMNVSTLELGDSALYLCASSHQQGLNTEAFFGQGTRLTVV.